The source of this T cell receptor beta chain is a study of response to subunit inactivated influenza vaccine. About this clonotype: Its antigen is unknown.

Findings and caveats of the study: Each seasonal flu vaccination may recruit only limited new T cells, authors suggested.

TCRdb fed the RT-PCR reads into MiXCR, producing one record per CDR3 protein. The sample records 500,000 to 700,000 distinct CDR3 sequences, approximately 24% being singletons. Trimming stripped 0 bases from V and 0 bases from J, with 21 bases between. This CDR3 is 19 amino acids long. From germline, CDR1 is DFQATT and CDR2 SNEGSKA (reference sequence). This sample was also put to use in a study of T cells expressing NK-cell markers. According to that study: 5'RACE template switching built TCR beta cDNA with unique molecular identifiers. Sequencing of TCR beta repertoires drew on sorted CD3+CD56+NKG2C+, CD3+CD56+NKG2C- and CD3+CD56-NKG2C+ T cells. Restriction of the sorted population to alpha-beta TCR T cells was achieved in several experiments with an anti-gamma-delta TCR antibody. Dominant NKG2C+ clonotype frequencies of roughly 1.0-8% of CD8+ T cells were measured in over 5 donors.

This TCR was sampled from a man aged 45-60 years who received an inactivated influenza vaccine. Sequencing was performed on CD4+ T cells sorted from PBMCs, taken approximately 13 days after vaccination. The rearrangement joins TRBV20-1 to TRBJ1-3; D is perhaps TRBD1 (6 bases). The CDR3: CSARELGAGGVLSGNTIYF. CDR3 nucleotide sequence: TGCAGTGCTAGAGAATTGGGGGCAGGTGGGGTCCTCTCTGGAAACACCATATATTTT.